Sequencing of this TCR beta chain was carried out in a study of CXCR3-negative and CXCR3-positive naive CD8 T cells (dated by TCRdb to the late 2010s). About the study as a whole: In total, 110 million to 150 million TRB reads were obtained, corresponding to roughly 1.5 +/- 0.3 million reads per library. Diversity and physicochemical repertoire analyses were performed on 11 donors pooled from two independent experiments. Naive subsets from about five donors and memory cells from 3 donors were included in the TRBV-TRBJ cluster analysis. Overall results and qualifications from the work: TRB CDR3s from CXCR3-positive naive cells showed higher hydrophobicity (lower Kidera factor 4), lower energy, and higher strength and volume indices than CXCR3-negative naive cells. Freshly isolated PBMCs were used for most assays because CXCR3 expression went down partially after cryopreservation. Comparably high repertoire diversity was found in both naive subsets, whereas much lower repertoire diversity was found in memory CD8+ T cells. TRBV-TRBJ usage was similar between naive CXCR3-negative and CXCR3-positive cells from the same donor, while memory cells showed distinct patterns. Surface CD5, linked to self-reactivity in mice, was comparable between naive subsets; TCR interaction strength was therefore also inferred from TRB CDR3 physicochemical properties.

These reads were obtained on a NextSeq 550. The Human TCR Profiling Kit (MiLaboratory) was used to prepare UMI-labeled 5' RACE TRB cDNA libraries. cDNA synthesis used the entire amount of extracted RNA, and PCR amplification then used the entire amount of cDNA produced. Libraries were prepared in parallel using an identical number of PCR cycles. Per the authors' processing: With a minimum of two reads required per UMI, MIGEC and MiXCR pulled out about 49,000 +/- 11,000 unique UMI-labeled TRB cDNA molecules from each library. Each library averaged approximately 40,000 +/- 10,000 functional in-frame TRB CDR3 nucleotide clonotypes without stop codons. After downsampling to 5000 UMI-labeled TRB molecules per sample, diversity metrics such as normalized Shannon-Wiener and Chao1 were calculated in VDJtools. VDJtools was used to calculate clonotype-size-weighted physicochemical properties of the central five CDR3 residues, namely interaction energy, strength, volume and Kidera factor 4. The reads went through TCRdb reprocessing, and each CDR3 protein sequence gets one entry with no DNA. The V and J calls were determined by TCRdb, not by the authors. The sample table gives some 61,000 distinct CDR3 sequences. Of the sample, around 4% is held by the ten largest clones.

Remarks on this clonotype: Its binding antigen is unknown.

The CDR1 and CDR2 encoded by the germline V gene are SGHTA and FQGNSA. The CDR3 runs 15 residues from the cysteine to the phenylalanine. The DNA is unrecorded. Each CD8+ T cell subset was flow-sorted in triplicate, with fewer than 350,000 cells per subset placed directly into RLT lysis buffer. To exclude memory contaminants, naive CD8+ T cells were stringently defined as CD45RO-CCR7+CD27+CD95-. Peripheral blood mononuclear cells were isolated from buffy coats using standard density gradient centrifugation. Naive CXCR3-negative and CXCR3-positive CD8+ T cells were flow-sorted using a FACSAria III. Total RNA was extracted from sorted cells with an RNeasy Mini Kit.

In this chain, TRBV7-2 is recombined with TRBJ1-5. The sample comprised naive CXCR3- CD8+ T cells from blood. Per the publication, the cell subset or site label means: CD45RO-CCR7+CD27+CD95- naive CD8+ T cells lacking CXCR3 (TNR3-). The origin of this receptor is a human donor in good health. Some clones in this sample may be carry-over from other donors' samples. The CDR3 amino acid sequence is: CASSFGRATNQPQHF.